The 30 T cell receptor beta chains reported below all come from one sample, sequenced in a study of blood T cell repertoires in COVID-19. Only in-frame clones appear in the TCRdb table, and some are missing; sequencing was by immunoSEQ multiplex PCR. The sample has approximately 290,000 clones; 90% are singletons. The specimen sequenced was PBMCs or T cells enriched from blood (not recorded which). Receptors were obtained from a woman aged 25-40 years who had recovered from COVID-19.

The rearrangement links TRBV30 to TRBJ1-1; weak D call: TRBD1 (5 bases). V gave up 5 bases and J gave up 4 bases, with 8 bases separating them. Germline V lookup: CDR1 GTSNPN, CDR2 SVGIG (reference sequence). The CDR3 sequence is 11 residues long. The CDR3: CAWGGSTEAFF. CDR3 sequence (DNA): TGTGCCTGGGGGGGGAGCACTGAAGCTTTCTTT.

The chain employs TRBV18 and TRBJ2-1; 10 nucleotides line up with TRBD2. The germline V gene has CDR1 KGHSH and CDR2 LQKENI. The junction had 17 bases not matched to a gene; V was cut back by 0 bases and J by 0 bases. The CDR3 runs 22 residues. The CDR3 DNA reads TGTGCCAGCTCACCACCAGGGGGAGGACGACTAGCGGGTATTAGCTCCTACAATGAGCAGTTCTTC. Amino acids: CASSPPGGGRLAGISSYNEQFF.

This clone occurred once. The chain employs TRBV20-1 and TRBJ1-2; D not resolved. CDR1 is DFQATT and CDR2 is SNEGSKA in the germline V gene (reference sequence). V lost 7 bases to trimming and J lost 6 bases, with 12 bases between them. The CDR3 runs 11 residues. The CDR3 DNA reads TGCAGTGTGGGAGCGAACCATGGCTACACCTTC. Protein sequence: CSVGANHGYTF.

V gene TRBV27 combines with J gene TRBJ1-2, with D possibly being TRBD1 (6 bases). V gave up 0 bases and J gave up 4 bases, with 12 bases separating them. The CDR3 contains 15 residues. CDR1 and CDR2 from the germline V gene are MNHEY and SMNVEV (reference sequence). The CDR3 loop is CASSLSEGGRYGYTF. CDR3 DNA: TGTGCCAGCAGTTTATCGGAGGGGGGGCGCTATGGCTACACCTTC.

Here the CDR3 DNA reads TGTGCCAGCAGTTTGACAGAGAATCAGCCCCAGCATTTT. Translating it yields CASSLTENQPQHF. V gene TRBV27 combines with J gene TRBJ1-5; D perhaps matches TRBD1 (5 bases). The V gene lost 3 bases and the J gene lost 4 bases, with 7 bases spanning the gap. Germline values: CDR1 MNHEY, CDR2 SMNVEV (reference sequence). The CDR3 contains 13 residues.

V usage is TRBV30 and J usage is TRBJ2-5, with D possibly TRBD2 on 6 matching bases. The CDR3 totals 15 residues. V was cut by 2 bases and J by 2 bases, with 15 bases left in between. CDR1 and CDR2 from the germline V gene are GTSNPN and SVGIG (reference sequence). CDR3 sequence: CAWSRVIAAQETQYF. The CDR3 DNA reads as TGTGCCTGGAGTAGGGTAATAGCGGCTCAAGAGACCCAGTACTTC.

This clone was recorded a few times. The chain joins TRBV5-1 to TRBJ2-7, with 7 bases that match TRBD2. The CDR3 loop spans 14 amino acids. Unmatched junction bases numbered 4, after V lost 0 bases and J lost 4 bases. CDR1 and CDR2 from the germline V gene are SGHRS and YFSETQ. In DNA, the CDR3 is TGCGCCAGCAGCTTGGCCGGGGAGGGGTACGAGCAGTACTTC. It specifies CASSLAGEGYEQYF.

The chain couples TRBV28 to TRBJ1-5; 8 bases match TRBD1. The CDR3 runs 14 residues. The V gene's germline CDR1 is MDHEN and CDR2 SYDVKM. Germline trimming cut 6 bases from V and 3 bases from J; bases unmatched to any gene: 4. The CDR3 DNA reads as TGTGCCAGCAGCGAGGACAGGGTCAATCAGCCCCAGCATTTT. Protein sequence: CASSEDRVNQPQHF.

J is TRBJ2-1 and V is TRBV27; TRBD1 might be the D (6 bases). The germline V and J ends were trimmed by 8 bases and 4 bases, with 15 bases remaining between them. Germline CDR1 and CDR2: MNHEY and SMNVEV (reference sequence). This CDR3 contains 14 residues. The CDR3 coding sequence is TGTGCCAGCCGACCAAGGGGACAATACAATGAGCAGTTCTTC. Residues: CASRPRGQYNEQFF.

The chain combines TRBV5-5 with TRBJ2-7; TRBD2 matches at 8 bases. This CDR3 spans 16 amino acids. V dropped 4 bases and J dropped 5; count of bases not matched to a gene: 14. The germline gives CDR1 SGHKS, CDR2 YYEKEE (reference sequence). The CDR3 reads CASSEYTSGPSNEQYF. The DNA of the CDR3 is TGTGCCAGCAGCGAATATACTAGCGGACCTTCCAACGAGCAGTACTTC.

The CDR3: CASRSGTEIYEQYF. CDR3 nucleotides: TGTGCCAGCAGATCCGGGACAGAAATCTACGAGCAGTACTTC. This chain uses TRBV5-4 with TRBJ2-7, with 7 bases matching TRBD1. This CDR3 is 14 amino acids long. Germline lookup yields CDR1 SGHNT and CDR2 YYREEE (reference sequence). The V gene end was trimmed by 5 bases and the J gene end by 3 bases; junction bases not matched to a gene: 8.

This clone was picked up one time. V usage is TRBV28 and J usage is TRBJ2-2, with no clear D. Germline CDR1 reads MDHEN; CDR2 reads SYDVKM. The CDR3 loop spans 13 amino acids. The ends were cut back, 3 bases at V and 5 bases at J, with 7 bases in the middle. CDR3 sequence: CASSFSGTGELFF. The CDR3 DNA follows: TGTGCCAGCAGTTTCTCCGGGACCGGGGAGCTGTTTTTT.

The chain employs TRBV6-2 or TRBV6-3 and TRBJ2-3; no definite D call. CDR3 length equals 15 residues. V gave up 2 bases and J gave up 2 bases, with 11 bases separating them. Germline CDR1 reads MNHEY; CDR2 reads SVGEGT. In nucleotides, the CDR3 is TGTGCCAGCAGTTACGTGGCTGATTACACAGATACGCAGTATTTT. Translated, it gives CASSYVADYTDTQYF.

Here the CDR3 reads CASSTGSGYEQYF. As DNA, the CDR3 is TGTGCCAGCAGCACCGGGAGCGGGTACGAGCAGTACTTC. The chain recombines TRBV4-2 with TRBJ2-7, with a possible D match to TRBD2 (6 bases). V was cut by 5 bases and J by 4 bases, with 12 bases left in between. The CDR3 is made up of 13 amino acids. Germline V gene lookup returns CDR1 LGHNA and CDR2 YNFKEQ.

This chain links TRBV7-2 with TRBJ2-1, with 7 bases identical to TRBD1. The CDR3 consists of 18 residues. After removal of 4 bases from V and 5 bases from J, the junction contained 17 bases not matched to a gene. CDR1 and CDR2 (germline): SGHTA, FQGNSA. CDR3 protein: CASSYLTRGLVGNNEQFF. The CDR3 DNA follows: TGTGCCAGCAGCTACCTCACGAGGGGGCTAGTCGGTAACAATGAGCAGTTCTTC. Looking up the rest from reference TRBV7-2 and TRBJ2-1 gives the full variable domain: GAGVSQSPSNKVTEKGKDVELRCDPISGHTALYWYRQSLGQGLEFLIYFQGNSAPDKSGLPSDRFSAERTGGSVSTLTIQRTQQEDSAVYLCASSYLTRGLVGNNEQFFGPGTRLTVL.

The J gene is TRBJ1-4, the V gene TRBV28; weak D call: TRBD1 (6 bases). Trimming removed 5 bases from V and 7 bases from J, with 14 bases in between. Germline CDR1 MDHEN, CDR2 SYDVKM. The length of the CDR3 is 14 residues. The CDR3 here is CASSLTGSGEKLFF. As DNA, the CDR3 is TGTGCCAGCAGTCTAACAGGGTCTGGTGAAAAACTGTTTTTT.

This chain connects TRBV3-1 (or the pseudogene TRBV3-2) to TRBJ2-2; TRBD1 aligns across 7 bases. The CDR3 loop spans 14 amino acids. Germline trimming cut 2 bases from V and 9 bases from J; bases unmatched to any gene: 6. The germline V gene has CDR1 LGHDT and CDR2 YNNKEL (reference sequence). CDR3 DNA sequence: TGTGCCAGCAGCCAAAGCGACAGGGCTAGGGAGCTGTTTTTT. Protein: CASSQSDRARELFF.

The rearrangement links TRBV28 to TRBJ2-3; tentatively, D is TRBD2 (7 bases). The CDR3 loop spans 15 amino acids. V was pared by 2 bases and J by 1 base, with 10 bases between. Germline V gives CDR1 MDHEN, CDR2 SYDVKM. This chain's CDR3 is CASSLRGAGTDTQYF. CDR3 nucleotide sequence: TGTGCCAGCAGTTTACGGGGGGCAGGCACAGATACGCAGTATTTT. The variable domain in full, with the rest retrieved from reference TRBV28 and TRBJ2-3, is DVKVTQSSRYLVKRTGEKVFLECVQDMDHENMFWYRQDPGLGLRLIYFSYDVKMKEKGDIPEGYSVSREKKERFSLILESASTNQTSMYLCASSLRGAGTDTQYFGPGTRLTVL.

The J gene is TRBJ2-7, the V gene TRBV21-1; TRBD1, the table's D call, lacks a check against the DNA. TRBV21-1 is classified as a pseudogene. CDR3 length: 13 residues. CDR3 sequence reads: CARQRDISYEQYF. CDR3 in DNA: TGTGCCAGACAACGGGACATTTCCTACGAGCAGTACTTC.

The V gene is TRBV7-2, the J gene TRBJ1-5, with TRBD1 identical over 9 bases. With 5 bases clipped from V and 6 bases from J, the junction kept 8 bases outside the gene matches. CDR1 is SGHTA and CDR2 is FQGNSA in the germline V gene. The CDR3 loop spans 15 amino acids. CDR3 DNA: TGTGCCAGCAGCCTACAGGGGGCGTGGGGTCAGCCCCAGCATTTT. Translated: CASSLQGAWGQPQHF.

The chain recombines TRBV6-5 with TRBJ1-5, with D unresolved. CDR1 and CDR2 (germline): MNHEY, SVGAGI. The CDR3 runs to 14 residues. The germline V and J ends were trimmed by 6 bases and 5 bases, with 14 bases remaining between them. The CDR3 region is CASSEIAIDQPQHF. The CDR3 DNA follows: TGTGCCAGCAGCGAGATTGCCATAGATCAGCCCCAGCATTTT.

The J gene is TRBJ2-6, the V gene TRBV30, with D possibly matching TRBD2 (7 bases). In germline, CDR1 is GTSNPN, CDR2 SVGIG (reference sequence). The CDR3 consists of 16 residues. Trimming removed 3 bases at V and 5 bases at J, with 17 bases between. CDR3 nucleotide sequence: TGTGCCTGGAGCCTTGAGGGGGGGTGGAGGGCCAACGTCCTGACTTTC. Protein sequence: CAWSLEGGWRANVLTF.

The J gene is TRBJ2-3, the V gene TRBV28; 12 bases are shared with TRBD2. The length of the CDR3 is 18 residues. Germline loops: CDR1 MDHEN, CDR2 SYDVKM. V lost 7 bases to trimming and J lost 1 base; unmatched junction nucleotides: 12. For the CDR3, the DNA is TGTGCCAGCAACTCGCGGACTAGCGGGATGAGGGGCACAGATACGCAGTATTTT. This gives the protein CASNSRTSGMRGTDTQYF.

The rearrangement joins TRBV4-1 to TRBJ2-1; TRBD2 matches 14 bases. Trimming cost V 6 bases and J 7 bases; bases outside gene matches: 8. CDR1 and CDR2 from the germline V gene are MGHRA and YSYEKL. This CDR3 is built from 16 residues. This chain's CDR3 is CASSPQGTSGRNEQFF. The CDR3 DNA reads as TGCGCCAGCAGTCCACAGGGGACTAGCGGGAGAAATGAGCAGTTCTTC.

The CDR3 protein is CARSSHWTSGRYDNEQFF. The CDR3 bases are TGTGCCAGAAGTTCACACTGGACTAGCGGGAGATACGACAATGAGCAGTTCTTC. The rearrangement uses TRBV5-3 and TRBJ2-1; 13 bases map to TRBD2. TRBV5-3 is marked as an open reading frame, function uncertain. The CDR3 runs 18 residues. The V and J ends lost 5 bases and 5 bases, in that order; junction bases with no gene match: 13.

The chain employs TRBV15 and TRBJ2-7; 11 nucleotides agree with TRBD1. CDR3 length: 14 residues. CDR1 and CDR2 (germline): LNHNV, YYDKDF (reference sequence). V gave up 3 bases and J gave up 3 bases; unmatched junction bases: 1. The CDR3 reads CATSRGTGGYEQYF. Here the CDR3 DNA reads TGTGCCACCAGCAGGGGGACAGGGGGCTACGAGCAGTACTTC. Drawing the rest from reference TRBV15 and TRBJ2-7, the complete variable domain is DAMVIQNPRYQVTQFGKPVTLSCSQTLNHNVMYWYQQKSSQAPKLLFHYYDKDFNNEADTPDNFQSRRPNTSFCFLDIRSPGLGDTAMYLCATSRGTGGYEQYFGPGTRLTVT.

The chain is built from TRBV19 and TRBJ2-7; TRBD1 agrees at 9 bases. Per germline, CDR1 LNHDA and CDR2 SQIVND (reference sequence). V trimming: 3 bases; J trimming: 1 base; junction bases outside the gene matches: 4. CDR3 length: 15 residues. DNA of the CDR3: TGTGCCAGTAGTATCGTGGACAGGGGATCCTACGAGCAGTACTTC. This codes for CASSIVDRGSYEQYF.

The chain uses TRBV28 and TRBJ1-4, with TRBD1 as a possible D gene (6 bases). The CDR3 is 14 residues long. CDR1 is MDHEN, CDR2 SYDVKM, per germline. V was cut by 6 bases and J by 1 base, with 9 bases left in between. CDR3 loop: CASRVGGTNEKLFF. In DNA, the CDR3 is TGTGCCAGCAGGGTAGGGGGAACTAATGAAAAACTGTTTTTT.

The chain uses TRBV28 and TRBJ2-1; 9 bases fit TRBD2. CDR3 length: 15 residues. Germline V gene sequence: CDR1 MDHEN, CDR2 SYDVKM. Trimming took 4 bases from V and 2 from J; bases not matched to a gene: 3. DNA of the CDR3: TGTGCCAGCAGTTCTAGCGGGAACACCTACAATGAGCAGTTCTTC. It translates to CASSSSGNTYNEQFF.

The rearrangement uses TRBV24-1 and TRBJ2-2; 8 bases align to TRBD1. Germline V lookup: CDR1 KGHDR, CDR2 SFDVKD. This CDR3 has 16 amino acids. The junction had 3 bases not matched to a gene; V was cut back by 3 bases and J by 1 base. The CDR3 protein is CATSDMDRVNTGELFF. The DNA for the CDR3 is TGTGCCACCAGTGATATGGACAGGGTGAACACCGGGGAGCTGTTTTTT.